This T cell receptor beta chain was sequenced during a study of T-cell memory formation after mild COVID-19 (dated by TCRdb to the early 2020s). At the level of the whole study: Most TCR sequence clusters were specific to one of the two donors. In two donors, T-cell clones that expanded and contracted after mild COVID-19 were tracked by sequencing TCRalpha and TCRbeta repertoires over time. Two young, previously healthy adult volunteers made up the cohort, one male and one female. Broader findings and caveats from the paper: Contracting CD4+ clones turned up mainly in the CM and EM memory subsets, whereas EMRA was where CD8+ clones were enriched. Some responding clones were found in pre-infection memory, which suggests that pre-existing cross-reactive memory T cells took part in the SARS-CoV-2 response. Only a couple of mild cases were covered in the study, and larger cohorts including severe cases with pre-infection samples were considered necessary. SARS-CoV-2 specificity was not confirmed for the second-wave clones peaking on day 37. From day 15 to 85, contracting clones showed balanced CD4/CD8 phenotypes, whereas a second wave of clones that expanded from day 15 to 37 leaned towards CD4+.

Reads for this sample came from an Illumina NovaSeq 6000. TCRalpha and TCRbeta cDNA libraries were built by 5'RACE with constant-segment primers, adding sample barcodes and unique molecular identifiers. RNA was extracted from every sample with Trizol reagent. Libraries were amplified in two PCR steps, with a second sample barcode and Illumina TruSeq adapters added in the second step. Libraries were sequenced on an Illumina NovaSeq with 2 x 150 bp paired-end reads. Per the source publication's procedure: Demultiplexing of reads and collapsing into UMI-guided consensus sequences were performed with migec v1.2.7. Using mixcr v2.1.11, UMI consensuses were aligned to TRA and TRB V and J templates and then assembled into clonotypes. Clonotypes were classified as expanded or contracted when called significant by both edgeR and NoisET, with noise models trained on biological replicates. edgeR calls used a false discovery rate-adjusted p below 0.01 and a log2 fold-change threshold of 1. PCA with hierarchical clustering of max-normalized trajectories of the 1000 most abundant clonotypes was used as exploratory dynamics analysis. Each responding clone was given a CD4 or CD8 phenotype based on the CD4+ and CD8+ repertoires, which had been sequenced separately. The public reads were reprocessed in TCRdb via fastp at Q25 and MiXCR, keeping in-frame beta chains. Here each entry gathers all rows of one CDR3 protein and keeps the most common genes and DNA. For this entry, the V and J calls and clone size follow TCRdb and not the study's own pipeline. Counted in this sample were about 320,000 distinct CDR3 sequences; over 11% of them appeared once. The ten largest clones take up 21% of the sample.

Concerning this clonotype: Its antigen is unknown. Base qualities are not recorded, but no much larger clone differs from it by a single base.

Ficoll-Paque density gradient centrifugation was the method used to isolate PBMCs. The TCR originated in a young man who had mild COVID-19 (a few samples of this study predate the infection). The sample titles of this study are shuffled in the database, so cell type and time point are left out; the donor was told from shared clones. The sample was PBMCs or a T cell subset sorted from them (not recorded which).

The encoded CDR3 is CASSAGTGSGNTIYF. The DNA is TGCGCCAGCAGCGCTGGGACAGGCTCTGGAAACACCATATATTTT. The chain was built from TRBV5-1 and TRBJ1-3; the central 8 bases match TRBD1. CDR1 SGHRS and CDR2 YFSETQ are derived from the germline V gene. From the cysteine up to the phenylalanine, the CDR3 has a length of 15 residues. Just CDR3 DNA is preserved here, 45 bases in frame from base 1. Trimming leaves V shorter by 4 bases and J shorter by 0 bases, with the junction holding 3 bases beyond the gene matches.